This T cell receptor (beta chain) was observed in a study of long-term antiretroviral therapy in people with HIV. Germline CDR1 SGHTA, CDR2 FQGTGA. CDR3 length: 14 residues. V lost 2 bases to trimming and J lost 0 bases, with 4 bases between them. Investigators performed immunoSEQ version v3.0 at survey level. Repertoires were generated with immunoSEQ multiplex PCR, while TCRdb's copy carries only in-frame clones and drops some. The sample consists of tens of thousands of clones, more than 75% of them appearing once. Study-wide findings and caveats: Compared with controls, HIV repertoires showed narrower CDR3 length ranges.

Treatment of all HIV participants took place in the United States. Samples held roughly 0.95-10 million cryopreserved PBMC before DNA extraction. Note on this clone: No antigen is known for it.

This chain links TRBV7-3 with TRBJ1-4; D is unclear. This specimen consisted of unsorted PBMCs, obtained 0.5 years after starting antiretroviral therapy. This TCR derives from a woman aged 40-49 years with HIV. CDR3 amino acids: CASSLEATNEKLFF. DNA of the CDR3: TGTGCCAGCAGCTTAGAGGCAACTAATGAAAAACTGTTTTTT.